The rows below give T cell receptor beta chains drawn from one sample of a study of shared clonotypes between healthy human individuals. Data came from immunoSEQ multiplex PCR; TCRdb stores just in-frame clones and leaves some out. The sample consists of some 580,000 clones, roughly 98% of them appearing once. Sequenced: naive CD8+ T cells sorted from blood. Every receptor here comes from a young man in good health. The CDR3 runs from the conserved cysteine through the conserved F or W. Each record gives: D gene, V gene, J gene, clone size, CDR3 DNA, CDR3 protein. The D gene is left open where the match is weak. Size values are once, few and many counts, or a class for expanded clones, and some rows have none.

D: -
V: TRBV5-1
J: TRBJ2-5
size: once
DNA: TGCGCCAGCAGCACCTCTAGGGCAACCGGAGAGACCCAGTACTTC
CDR3: CASSTSRATGETQYF

D: -
V: TRBV21-1
J: TRBJ2-7
size: -
DNA: TGTGCCAGCAGCATGGGACCGGTGGCCTACGAGCAGTACTTC
CDR3: CASSMGPVAYEQYF

D: -
V: TRBV16
J: TRBJ2-3
size: -
DNA: TGTGCCAGCAGCCATGTGGGCACAGATACGCAGTATTTT
CDR3: CASSHVGTDTQYF

D: -
V: TRBV5-1
J: TRBJ1-1
size: -
DNA: TGCGCCAGCAGTCCGTGGGGGGAAACAAACACTGAAGCTTTCTTT
CDR3: CASSPWGETNTEAFF

D: -
V: TRBV4-1
J: TRBJ2-2
size: -
DNA: TGCGCCAGCAGCGTTTCAGGGATCACCGGGGAGCTGTTTTTT
CDR3: CASSVSGITGELFF

D: -
V: TRBV5-1
J: TRBJ2-7
size: once
DNA: TGCGCCAGCAGCCCACTGGGCGACGAGCAGTACTTC
CDR3: CASSPLGDEQYF

D: TRBD1
V: TRBV5-6
J: TRBJ2-3
size: -
DNA: TGTGCCAGCAGCTTGGTGACAGGGGCCCACAGTTTACCCACAGATACGCAGTATTTT
CDR3: CASSLVTGAHSLPTDTQYF

D: TRBD1
V: TRBV7-9
J: TRBJ2-1
size: -
DNA: TGTGCCAGCAGCTTGCAGACAGGGTGGAATGAGCAGTTCTTC
CDR3: CASSLQTGWNEQFF

D: TRBD2
V: TRBV5-1
J: TRBJ2-1
size: -
DNA: TGCGCCAGCAGCACAGAGGGACTAGCGGGAGCGGGTGAGCAGTTCTTC
CDR3: CASSTEGLAGAGEQFF

D: -
V: TRBV12-5
J: TRBJ2-2
size: -
DNA: TGTGCTAGTGGTTTTAACGGGGAGCTGTTTTTT
CDR3: CASGFNGELFF

D: -
V: TRBV10-3
J: TRBJ2-1
size: -
DNA: TGTGCCACCTTGGGACCGCCTGACAATGAGCAGTTCTTC
CDR3: CATLGPPDNEQFF

D: -
V: TRBV7-8
J: TRBJ1-1
size: -
DNA: TGTGCCAGCAACTATCTCAGGGGCGAAGCTTTCTTT
CDR3: CASNYLRGEAFF

D: TRBD1
V: TRBV29-1
J: TRBJ2-7
size: -
DNA: TGCAGCGTTGAAGTGAGGGGACAGAGGGACGAGCAGTACTTC
CDR3: CSVEVRGQRDEQYF

D: -
V: TRBV7-9
J: TRBJ2-5
size: -
DNA: TGTGCCAGCAGCGTATACCAAGAGACCCAGTACTTC
CDR3: CASSVYQETQYF

D: -
V: TRBV9
J: TRBJ2-5
size: -
DNA: TGTGCCAGCAGCGTAGAAACGGGGCTAGCAACGGAGACCCAGTACTTC
CDR3: CASSVETGLATETQYF

D: TRBD1
V: TRBV30
J: TRBJ1-4
size: -
DNA: TGTGCCTGGACCCTCTTTACGGGACAGACTAATGAAAAACTGTTTTTT
CDR3: CAWTLFTGQTNEKLFF

D: -
V: TRBV29-1
J: TRBJ2-7
size: once
DNA: TGCAGCGTTGTTGGGAGCTCCTACGAGCAGTACTTC
CDR3: CSVVGSSYEQYF

D: TRBD1
V: TRBV27
J: TRBJ1-2
size: -
DNA: TGTGCCAGTAAATCCCGGGACAGGGGGCGCGGGGACTATGGCTACACCTTC
CDR3: CASKSRDRGRGDYGYTF

D: -
V: TRBV5-4
J: TRBJ1-2
size: -
DNA: TGTGCCAGCAGCTTGCGCTCAGGGTCGACTGGCTACACCTTC
CDR3: CASSLRSGSTGYTF

D: -
V: TRBV20-1
J: TRBJ2-7
size: -
DNA: TGCAGTGCTTTACAGCCCTACGAGCAGTACTTC
CDR3: CSALQPYEQYF

D: -
V: TRBV4-1
J: TRBJ2-7
size: -
DNA: TGCGCCAGCAGCCAGAGGGCAGGGGCCTACGAGCAGTACTTC
CDR3: CASSQRAGAYEQYF

D: -
V: TRBV5-4
J: TRBJ2-7
size: -
DNA: TGTGCCAGCAGCTTGGAGGGCCAGGACGAGCAGTACTTC
CDR3: CASSLEGQDEQYF

D: -
V: TRBV27
J: TRBJ2-1
size: -
DNA: TGTGCCAGCAGTTCCCCCCGGTTGACTGAGCAGTTCTTC
CDR3: CASSSPRLTEQFF

D: -
V: TRBV7-9
J: TRBJ2-1
size: -
DNA: TGTGCCAGCAGCTGGGCCCCCCTGGGAGAGCAGTTCTTC
CDR3: CASSWAPLGEQFF

D: -
V: TRBV7-6
J: TRBJ2-5
size: -
DNA: TGTGCCAGCAGCTTAGATTTGGCGGGACTTATCCAAGAGACCCAGTACTTC
CDR3: CASSLDLAGLIQETQYF

D: TRBD2
V: TRBV7-3
J: TRBJ2-3
size: -
DNA: TGTGCCAGCAGCTCAACAGTGATCTCCGGGACTAACACAGATACGCAGTATTTT
CDR3: CASSSTVISGTNTDTQYF

D: -
V: TRBV6-5
J: TRBJ2-3
size: -
DNA: TGTGCCAGCAGTTACGGTCCCTCAGATACGCAGTATTTT
CDR3: CASSYGPSDTQYF

D: TRBD2
V: TRBV7-6
J: TRBJ2-7
size: -
DNA: TGTGCCAGCAGCTTAGGGAGCGGGGGCTACGAGCAGTACTTC
CDR3: CASSLGSGGYEQYF

D: -
V: TRBV27
J: TRBJ2-1
size: -
DNA: TGTGCCAGCAGTTCTCCCGCGAGAACCGACAATGAGCAGTTCTTC
CDR3: CASSSPARTDNEQFF

D: -
V: TRBV7-8
J: TRBJ1-2
size: -
DNA: TGTGCCAGCAGCACCGGGACACTCTATGGCTACACCTTC
CDR3: CASSTGTLYGYTF

D: TRBD2
V: TRBV9
J: TRBJ2-2
size: -
DNA: TGTGCCAGCAGCGTAGGACTAGCGGGAGTTAACACCGGGGAGCTGTTTTTT
CDR3: CASSVGLAGVNTGELFF

D: -
V: TRBV9
J: TRBJ2-4
size: -
DNA: TGTGCCAGCAGCCACCCCTCCGTGAGTGACATTCAGTACTTC
CDR3: CASSHPSVSDIQYF

D: -
V: TRBV11-2
J: TRBJ2-1
size: -
DNA: TGTGCCAGCAGCTTAAGCGGTGGTGAGCAGTTCTTC
CDR3: CASSLSGGEQFF

D: TRBD2
V: TRBV6-6
J: TRBJ2-2
size: -
DNA: TGTGCCAGCAGCAAAAGACTAGCGGAATACACCGGGGAGCTGTTTTTT
CDR3: CASSKRLAEYTGELFF

D: -
V: TRBV5-6
J: TRBJ2-3
size: -
DNA: TGTGCCAGCAGCTTGTGGGGGGGCACAGATACGCAGTATTTT
CDR3: CASSLWGGTDTQYF

D: TRBD2
V: TRBV13
J: TRBJ2-2
size: -
DNA: TGTGCCAGCAGCTTAGGGGCGGGAGGTTACACCGGGGAGCTGTTTTTT
CDR3: CASSLGAGGYTGELFF

D: -
V: TRBV9
J: TRBJ2-6
size: -
DNA: TGTGCCAGCAGAGAGGGAGCTGGGGCCAACGTCCTGACTTTC
CDR3: CASREGAGANVLTF

D: -
V: TRBV11-2
J: TRBJ2-7
size: -
DNA: TGTGCCAGCAGCTTATCTCCGTGGCTAGCCTACGAGCAGTACTTC
CDR3: CASSLSPWLAYEQYF

D: -
V: TRBV10-2
J: TRBJ2-7
size: once
DNA: TGCGCCAGCAGTGTCGGGGCCTCTCTCTACGAGCAGTACTTC
CDR3: CASSVGASLYEQYF

D: -
V: TRBV27
J: TRBJ2-2
size: -
DNA: TGTGCCAGCAGTTCGTGGGGTTACACCGGGGAGCTGTTTTTT
CDR3: CASSSWGYTGELFF

D: -
V: TRBV7-9
J: TRBJ2-7
size: -
DNA: TGTGCCAGCAGCGGCCGTGAGAGGGCCGCCTACGAGCAGTACTTC
CDR3: CASSGRERAAYEQYF

D: -
V: TRBV14
J: TRBJ2-2
size: -
DNA: TGTGCCAGCAGCCAAATAAACAGGGCGAACACCGGGGAGCTGTTTTTT
CDR3: CASSQINRANTGELFF

D: -
V: TRBV2
J: TRBJ1-4
size: -
DNA: TGTGCCAGCAGTGATCCGGGACTCCCCCTAGGTGAAAAACTGTTTTTT
CDR3: CASSDPGLPLGEKLFF

D: -
V: TRBV15
J: TRBJ2-3
size: -
DNA: TGTGCCTTTTCCAGTATGAGCGTAGGCGCAGATACGCAGTATTTT
CDR3: CAFSSMSVGADTQYF

D: -
V: TRBV5-8
J: TRBJ2-6
size: -
DNA: TGTGCCTCGACTGACTCTGGGGCCAACGTCCTGACTTTC
CDR3: CASTDSGANVLTF

D: -
V: TRBV2
J: TRBJ2-4
size: -
DNA: TGTGCCAGCCTAACGGCCAAAAACATTCAGTACTTC
CDR3: CASLTAKNIQYF

D: -
V: TRBV5-1
J: TRBJ2-3
size: -
DNA: TGCGCCAGCAGCTTGGGACTAGACTTCCCAGATACGCAGTATTTT
CDR3: CASSLGLDFPDTQYF

D: -
V: TRBV30
J: TRBJ2-7
size: -
DNA: TGTGCCTGGAGTGTACAAGGGGGACGGCGCTACGAGCAGTACTTC
CDR3: CAWSVQGGRRYEQYF

D: -
V: TRBV7-9
J: TRBJ1-2
size: -
DNA: TGTGCCAGCAGCTTTTTGGGGAGCTATGGCTACACCTTC
CDR3: CASSFLGSYGYTF

D: -
V: TRBV11-2
J: TRBJ2-5
size: -
DNA: TGTGCCAGCAGCTTAATAGGAGGTCAAAAGACCCAGTACTTC
CDR3: CASSLIGGQKTQYF